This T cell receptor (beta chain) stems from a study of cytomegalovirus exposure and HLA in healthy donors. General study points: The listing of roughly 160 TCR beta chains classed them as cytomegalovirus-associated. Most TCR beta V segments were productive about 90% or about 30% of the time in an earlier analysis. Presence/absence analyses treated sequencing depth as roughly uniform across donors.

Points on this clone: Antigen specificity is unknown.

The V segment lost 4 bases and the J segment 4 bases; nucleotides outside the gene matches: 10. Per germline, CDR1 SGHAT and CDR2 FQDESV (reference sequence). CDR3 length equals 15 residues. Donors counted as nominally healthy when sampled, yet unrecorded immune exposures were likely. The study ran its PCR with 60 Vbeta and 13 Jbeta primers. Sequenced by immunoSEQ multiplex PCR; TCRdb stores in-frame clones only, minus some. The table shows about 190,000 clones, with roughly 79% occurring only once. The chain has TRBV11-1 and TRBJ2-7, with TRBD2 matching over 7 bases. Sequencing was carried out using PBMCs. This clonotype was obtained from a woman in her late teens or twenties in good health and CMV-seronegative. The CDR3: CASSSPGGDPYEQYF. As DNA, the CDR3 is TGTGCCAGCAGCTCCCCTGGGGGGGACCCATACGAGCAGTACTTC.